Described below is a single T cell receptor beta chain sequence and its context. The data were obtained in a study of T cell changes during pregnancy in multiple sclerosis. CDR3 length: 14 amino acids. The germline V and J ends were trimmed by 1 base and 1 base, with 7 bases remaining between them. In germline, CDR1 is SGHDN, CDR2 FVKESK. This table comes from immunoSEQ multiplex PCR, and its TCRdb copy is limited to in-frame clones, with some not included. The table lists 15,000 to 20,000 clones, around nine tenths of them singletons, with approximately 5% in the top ten. The TCR comes from a female donor in good health, enrolled as a control in a pregnancy study. The material was CD8+ T cells from peripheral blood mononuclear cells, obtained after pregnancy. The chain recombines TRBV14 with TRBJ1-1, with a tentative D call TRBD1 (5 bases). CDR3 protein: CASSQGGWNTEAFF. CDR3 nucleotide sequence: TGTGCCAGCAGCCAAGGGGGCTGGAACACTGAAGCTTTCTTT. Filled out from reference TRBV14 and TRBJ1-1, the complete variable domain reads EAGVTQFPSHSVIEKGQTVTLRCDPISGHDNLYWYRRVMGKEIKFLLHFVKESKQDESGMPNNRFLAERTGGTYSTLKVQPAELEDSGVYFCASSQGGWNTEAFFGQGTRLTVV.